Listed below are T cell receptor beta chains from one sample, sequenced in a study of blood T cell repertoires in COVID-19. Sequencing used immunoSEQ multiplex PCR; TCRdb keeps in-frame clones, though not all of them. The sample includes some 250,000 clones, approximately 86% of them seen just once. The sequencing input was peripheral blood. Receptor source: a human donor in a cohort sampled during active COVID-19. Each CDR3 is given with its conserved first and last residue. The order of the fields is V gene, clone size, J gene, D gene, CDR3 protein, CDR3 DNA. The D gene is left open where the match is weak. Only some rows state a clone size, as once, few, many or a class for expanded clones.

TRBV6-2/TRBV6-3	.	TRBJ1-4	TRBD1	CASSRTGEHGKLFF	TGTGCCAGCAGCCGCACAGGGGAGCACGGAAAACTGTTTTTT
TRBV30	.	TRBJ1-2	.	CAWSPGQLGYTF	TGTGCCTGGAGTCCGGGTCAGTTAGGCTACACCTTC
TRBV7-3	once	TRBJ1-1	TRBD1	CASSRTGVVSEAFF	TGTGCCAGCAGCCGGACAGGGGTTGTGTCTGAAGCTTTCTTT
TRBV9	.	TRBJ2-7	TRBD2	CASSPPRASGAYEQYF	TGTGCCAGCAGCCCCCCCCGGGCTAGCGGTGCCTACGAGCAGTACTTC
TRBV2	.	TRBJ1-6	.	CASTPAGRIPLHF	TGTGCCAGCACCCCCGCCGGGAGGATTCCCCTCCACTTT
TRBV6-1	.	TRBJ1-1	.	CASSEEVGIMNTEAFF	TGTGCCAGCAGTGAAGAAGTCGGGATTATGAACACTGAAGCTTTCTTT
TRBV7-9	.	TRBJ2-7	.	CASSQVGDSYEQYF	TGTGCCAGCAGCCAGGTAGGGGACTCCTACGAGCAGTACTTC
TRBV3-1/TRBV3-2	.	TRBJ2-5	TRBD2	CASSQLAVPETQYF	TGTGCCAGCAGCCAACTAGCGGTCCCAGAGACCCAGTACTTC
TRBV7-6	.	TRBJ1-6	.	CASSPNRASYNSPLHF	TGTGCCAGCAGCCCGAACAGGGCATCTTATAATTCACCCCTCCACTTT
TRBV30	.	TRBJ2-7	TRBD1	CAWRQGGYEQYF	TGTGCCTGGAGACAGGGGGGCTACGAGCAGTACTTC
TRBV6-2/TRBV6-3	.	TRBJ1-1	.	CASSYRDKVFLNTEAFF	TGTGCCAGCAGTTACCGGGACAAAGTTTTTTTGAACACTGAAGCTTTCTTT
TRBV18	.	TRBJ1-5	.	CASSPVGGGNQPQHF	TGTGCCAGCTCCCCGGTCGGGGGGGGCAATCAGCCCCAGCATTTT
TRBV4-1	.	TRBJ2-5	.	CASSQAPQVETQYF	TGCGCCAGCAGCCAAGCCCCCCAGGTAGAGACCCAGTACTTC
TRBV11-2	.	TRBJ1-1	.	CASSTGSPEAFF	TGTGCCAGCAGCACAGGATCTCCTGAAGCTTTCTTT
TRBV28	.	TRBJ2-7	TRBD2	CASSFGGGLHEQYF	TGTGCCAGCAGTTTTGGGGGAGGGCTACACGAGCAGTACTTC
TRBV7-9	.	TRBJ2-6	.	CASSQKGLAGANVLTF	TGTGCCAGCAGCCAAAAAGGACTGGCTGGGGCCAACGTCCTGACTTTC
TRBV21-1	.	TRBJ1-4	.	CASSKCEFATNEKLFF	TGTGCCAGCAGCAAATGCGAATTTGCAACTAATGAAAAACTGTTTTTT
TRBV24-1	.	TRBJ1-2	.	CATSDGYYHGYTF	TGTGCCACCAGCGACGGGTATTACCATGGCTACACCTTC
TRBV10-3	.	TRBJ1-1	.	CAISEPRFQGKTEAFF	TGTGCCATCAGTGAGCCTCGCTTCCAGGGTAAAACTGAAGCTTTCTTT
TRBV6-5	.	TRBJ2-7	TRBD1	CASRDRGRSAEQYF	TGTGCCAGCAGGGACAGGGGGCGATCGGCCGAGCAGTACTTC
TRBV7-2	.	TRBJ2-1	TRBD2	CASSSSGMDNEQFF	TGTGCCAGCAGCTCTAGCGGGATGGACAATGAGCAGTTCTTC
TRBV7-8	.	TRBJ2-7	TRBD2	CATEGLNTYEQYF	TGTGCCACCGAGGGACTAAACACCTACGAGCAGTACTTC
TRBV5-8	.	TRBJ1-2	TRBD1	CASSLSRTGGPYGYTF	TGTGCCAGCAGCTTGAGCCGAACAGGGGGACCGTATGGCTACACCTTC
TRBV28	few	TRBJ2-7	.	CASSHERIEQYF	TGTGCCAGCAGCCATGAGCGTATCGAGCAGTACTTC
TRBV6-5	.	TRBJ2-5	TRBD2	CASSYLGLAGEETQYF	TGTGCCAGCAGTTACTTAGGACTAGCGGGAGAAGAGACCCAGTACTTC
TRBV12-3/TRBV12-4	.	TRBJ1-2	.	CASSGGAVKGYTF	TGTGCCAGCAGTGGGGGGGCCGTCAAAGGCTACACCTTC
TRBV7-9	.	TRBJ2-7	TRBD2	CASSLSLAGLSYEQYF	TGTGCCAGCAGCTTGAGTCTAGCGGGTCTCTCCTACGAGCAGTACTTC
TRBV12-3/TRBV12-4	.	TRBJ1-5	TRBD1	CASSRQGYGAQHF	TGTGCCAGCAGTCGACAGGGCTATGGGGCCCAGCATTTT
TRBV6-4	.	TRBJ2-7	TRBD1	CASGPGQGYYEQYF	TGTGCCAGTGGTCCGGGACAGGGGTACTACGAGCAGTACTTC
TRBV27	.	TRBJ1-5	.	CASSLQGYQPQHF	TGTGCCAGCAGTTTACAGGGGTACCAGCCCCAGCATTTT
TRBV7-9	.	TRBJ1-1	TRBD1	CASSPQGAGTEAFF	TGTGCCAGCAGCCCACAGGGGGCGGGCACTGAAGCTTTCTTT
TRBV6-2/TRBV6-3	.	TRBJ2-7	TRBD2	CASRPEGLAGEYEQYF	TGTGCCAGCAGACCTGAGGGACTAGCGGGAGAATACGAGCAGTACTTC
TRBV4-3	.	TRBJ1-5	TRBD1	CASSQETGVQPQHF	TGCGCCAGCAGCCAAGAGACAGGGGTCCAGCCCCAGCATTTT
TRBV11-2	.	TRBJ2-1	TRBD2	CASSLSPSGHNEQFF	TGTGCCAGCAGCTTATCCCCTAGCGGACACAATGAGCAGTTCTTC
TRBV7-2	once	TRBJ1-2	.	CASSLGWGDGYTF	TGTGCCAGCAGCTTAGGGTGGGGGGATGGCTACACCTTC
TRBV11-2	.	TRBJ2-7	TRBD2	CASRPGLAGAQTTHEQYF	TGTGCCAGCAGGCCCGGGCTAGCGGGAGCCCAAACCACCCACGAGCAGTACTTC
TRBV6-6	.	TRBJ1-2	.	CASVHDSGGDYGYTF	TGTGCTAGCGTCCATGACAGCGGAGGGGACTATGGCTACACCTTC
TRBV3-1/TRBV3-2	.	TRBJ2-7	.	CASSQGVGAPYEQYF	TGTGCCAGCAGCCAAGGGGTGGGGGCTCCCTACGAGCAGTACTTC
TRBV11-2	.	TRBJ2-7	TRBD1	CASSLTLRDSSYEQYF	TGTGCCAGCAGCTTAACCCTCCGGGACAGCTCCTACGAGCAGTACTTC
TRBV10-3	few	TRBJ1-2	.	CAISERGGVYGYTF	TGTGCCATCAGTGAGCGCGGGGGTGTTTACGGCTACACCTTC
TRBV9	.	TRBJ1-2	TRBD1	CASSPRGRGREDYGYTF	TGTGCCAGCAGCCCGAGAGGTAGGGGGCGGGAGGACTATGGCTACACCTTC
TRBV6-5	.	TRBJ2-3	.	CASGQDTQYF	TGTGCCAGCGGCCAGGATACGCAGTATTTT
TRBV7-2	once	TRBJ2-2	TRBD2	CASSLELAGELFF	TGTGCCAGCAGCTTAGAACTAGCGGGGGAGCTGTTTTTT